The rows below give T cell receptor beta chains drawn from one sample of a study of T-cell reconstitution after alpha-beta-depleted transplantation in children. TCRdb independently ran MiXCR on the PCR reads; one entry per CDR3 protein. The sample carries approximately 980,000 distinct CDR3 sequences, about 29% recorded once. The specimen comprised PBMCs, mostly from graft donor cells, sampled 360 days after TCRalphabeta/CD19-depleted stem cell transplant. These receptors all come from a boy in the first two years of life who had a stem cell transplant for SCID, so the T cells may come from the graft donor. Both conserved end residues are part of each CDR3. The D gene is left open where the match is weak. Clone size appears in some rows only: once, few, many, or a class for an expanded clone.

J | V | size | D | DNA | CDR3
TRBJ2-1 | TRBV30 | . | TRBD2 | TGTGCCTGGGGGGCGCTAGCGGGGGTACGCAATGAGCAGTTCTTC | CAWGALAGVRNEQFF
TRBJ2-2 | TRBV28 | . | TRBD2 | TGTGCCAGCAGTTTCCATGGTAGCGGGCCCGGGGAGCTGTTTTTT | CASSFHGSGPGELFF
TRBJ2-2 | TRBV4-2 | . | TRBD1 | TGTGCCAGCAGCCAAGATCCTGGGACAGCCACCGGGGAGCTGTTTTTT | CASSQDPGTATGELFF
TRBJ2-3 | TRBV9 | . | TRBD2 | TGTGCCAGCAGCGTAGCTAGCGGGGAAGATACGCAGTATTTT | CASSVASGEDTQYF
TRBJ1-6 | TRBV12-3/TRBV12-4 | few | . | TGTGCCAGCAGTTTAGTCGAGGATTCACCCCTCCACTTT | CASSLVEDSPLHF
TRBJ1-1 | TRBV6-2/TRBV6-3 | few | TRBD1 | TGTGCCAGCATTTTTAATCCAGTTACGGGACAGATGAACACTGAAGCTTTCTTT | CASIFNPVTGQMNTEAFF
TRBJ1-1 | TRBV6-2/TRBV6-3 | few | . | TGTGCCAGCAGGCTGGTCACTCCTAACACTGAAGCTTTCTTT | CASRLVTPNTEAFF
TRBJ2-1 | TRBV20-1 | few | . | TGCAGTGCTAGAGCGGGGGAATCCTACAATGAGCAGTTCTTC | CSARAGESYNEQFF
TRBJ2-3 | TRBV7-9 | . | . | TGTGCCAGCAGCTTAGTTCAGGGACTCTTCACAGATACGCAGTATTTT | CASSLVQGLFTDTQYF
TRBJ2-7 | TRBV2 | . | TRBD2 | TGTGCACTCGGGGGGACTCGAGGCTCCTACGAGCAGTACTTC | CALGGTRGSYEQYF
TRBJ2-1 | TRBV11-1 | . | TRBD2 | TGTGCCAGCAGCTTAAGGGCGGGGGGCCAACCTTACAACAATGAGCAGTTCTTC | CASSLRAGGQPYNNEQFF
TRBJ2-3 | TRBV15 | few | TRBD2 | TGTGCCACCAGCAGACCAAATATTATATCAGCGGGGGACTTAACTCAGTTGGATACGCAGTATTTT | CATSRPNIISAGDLTQLDTQYF
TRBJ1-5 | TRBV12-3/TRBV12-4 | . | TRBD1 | TGTGCCAGCAGTTTAGGTCCAGGGGGGCCCAATCAGCCCCAGCATTTT | CASSLGPGGPNQPQHF
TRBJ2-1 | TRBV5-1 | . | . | TGCGCCAGCAGCCCCCGGGGGGCGGTCTACAATGAGCAGTTCTTC | CASSPRGAVYNEQFF
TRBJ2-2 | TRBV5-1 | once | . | TGCGCCAGCAGCTTGGAGACCAGGGTAACCGGGGAGCTGTTTTTT | CASSLETRVTGELFF
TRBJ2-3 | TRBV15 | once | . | TGTGCCACCAGCAGAGCGGGGATCAGGGCAGATACGCAGTATTTT | CATSRAGIRADTQYF
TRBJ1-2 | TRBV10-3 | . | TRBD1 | TGTGCCATCATAATAGACAGGGGAGATGGCTACACCTTC | CAIIIDRGDGYTF
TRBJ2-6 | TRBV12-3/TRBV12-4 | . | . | TGTGCCAGCAGTTTAGGCCGGGCGCCTGGGGCCAACGTCCTGACTTTC | CASSLGRAPGANVLTF
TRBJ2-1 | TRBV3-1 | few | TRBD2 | TGTGCCAGCAGCGTCCGGGGCGGGGGTGAGCAGTTCTTC | CASSVRGGGEQFF